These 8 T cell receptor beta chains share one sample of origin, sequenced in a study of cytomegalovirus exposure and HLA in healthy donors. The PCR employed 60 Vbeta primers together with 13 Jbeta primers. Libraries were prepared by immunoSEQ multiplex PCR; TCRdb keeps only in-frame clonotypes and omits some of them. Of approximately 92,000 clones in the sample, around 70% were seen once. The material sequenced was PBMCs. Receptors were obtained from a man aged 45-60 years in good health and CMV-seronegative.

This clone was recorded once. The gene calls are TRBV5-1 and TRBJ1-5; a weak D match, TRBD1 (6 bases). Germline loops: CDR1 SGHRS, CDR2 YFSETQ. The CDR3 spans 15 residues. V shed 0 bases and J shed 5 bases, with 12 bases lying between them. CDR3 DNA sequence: TGCGCCAGCAGCTTGGGGCAATCAGGGGATCAGCCCCAGCATTTT. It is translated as CASSLGQSGDQPQHF. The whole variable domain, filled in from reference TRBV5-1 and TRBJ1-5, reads KAGVTQTPRYLIKTRGQQVTLSCSPISGHRSVSWYQQTPGQGLQFLFEYFSETQRNKGNFPGRFSGRQFSNSRSEMNVSTLELGDSALYLCASSLGQSGDQPQHFGDGTRLSIL.

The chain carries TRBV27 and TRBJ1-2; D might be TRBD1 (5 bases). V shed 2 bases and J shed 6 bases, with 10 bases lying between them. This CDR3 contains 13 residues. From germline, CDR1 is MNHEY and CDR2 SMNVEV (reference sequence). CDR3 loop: CASSLTGLDGYTF. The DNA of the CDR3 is TGTGCCAGCAGTTTAACAGGTCTGGATGGCTACACCTTC.

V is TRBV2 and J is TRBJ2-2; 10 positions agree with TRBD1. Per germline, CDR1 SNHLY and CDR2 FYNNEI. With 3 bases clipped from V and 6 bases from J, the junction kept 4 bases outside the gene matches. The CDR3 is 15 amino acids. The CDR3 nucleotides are TGTGCCAGCAGTGAGACAGGGGGCGACTCCGGGGAGCTGTTTTTT. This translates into CASSETGGDSGELFF.

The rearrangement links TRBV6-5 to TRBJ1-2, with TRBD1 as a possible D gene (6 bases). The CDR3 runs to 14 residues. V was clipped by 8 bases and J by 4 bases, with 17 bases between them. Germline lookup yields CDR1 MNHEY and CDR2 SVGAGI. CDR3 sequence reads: CASRKQGWSYGYTF. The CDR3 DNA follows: TGTGCCAGCCGGAAACAGGGATGGAGCTATGGCTACACCTTC.

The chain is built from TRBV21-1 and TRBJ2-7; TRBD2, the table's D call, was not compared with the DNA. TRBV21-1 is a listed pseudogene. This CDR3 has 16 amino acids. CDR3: CASSKPSGSGSYEQYV. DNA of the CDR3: TGTGCCAGCAGCAAACCATCCGGTTCGGGATCCTACGAGCAGTACGTC.

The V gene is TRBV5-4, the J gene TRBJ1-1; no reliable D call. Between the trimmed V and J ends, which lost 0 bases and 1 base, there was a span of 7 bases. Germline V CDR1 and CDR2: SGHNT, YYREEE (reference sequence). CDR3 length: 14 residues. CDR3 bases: TGTGCCAGCAGCTTGGGACACCCGAACACTGAAGCTTTCTTT. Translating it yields CASSLGHPNTEAFF.

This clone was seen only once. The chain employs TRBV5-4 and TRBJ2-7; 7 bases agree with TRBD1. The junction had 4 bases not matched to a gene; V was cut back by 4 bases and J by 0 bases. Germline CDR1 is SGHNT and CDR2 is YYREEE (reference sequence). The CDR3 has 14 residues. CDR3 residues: CASSADRSSYEQYF. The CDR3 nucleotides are TGTGCCAGCAGCGCGGACAGGAGCTCCTACGAGCAGTACTTC. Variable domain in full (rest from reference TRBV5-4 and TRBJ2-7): ETGVTQSPTHLIKTRGQQVTLRCSSQSGHNTVSWYQQALGQGPQFIFQYYREEENGRGNFPPRFSGLQFPNYSSELNVNALELDDSALYLCASSADRSSYEQYFGPGTRLTVT.

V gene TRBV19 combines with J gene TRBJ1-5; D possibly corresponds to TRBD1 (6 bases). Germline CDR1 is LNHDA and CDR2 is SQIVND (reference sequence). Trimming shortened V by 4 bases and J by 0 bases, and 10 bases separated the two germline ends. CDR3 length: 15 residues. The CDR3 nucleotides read TGTGCCAGTAGTACCGGACAGCATAGCAATCAGCCCCAGCATTTT. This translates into CASSTGQHSNQPQHF.